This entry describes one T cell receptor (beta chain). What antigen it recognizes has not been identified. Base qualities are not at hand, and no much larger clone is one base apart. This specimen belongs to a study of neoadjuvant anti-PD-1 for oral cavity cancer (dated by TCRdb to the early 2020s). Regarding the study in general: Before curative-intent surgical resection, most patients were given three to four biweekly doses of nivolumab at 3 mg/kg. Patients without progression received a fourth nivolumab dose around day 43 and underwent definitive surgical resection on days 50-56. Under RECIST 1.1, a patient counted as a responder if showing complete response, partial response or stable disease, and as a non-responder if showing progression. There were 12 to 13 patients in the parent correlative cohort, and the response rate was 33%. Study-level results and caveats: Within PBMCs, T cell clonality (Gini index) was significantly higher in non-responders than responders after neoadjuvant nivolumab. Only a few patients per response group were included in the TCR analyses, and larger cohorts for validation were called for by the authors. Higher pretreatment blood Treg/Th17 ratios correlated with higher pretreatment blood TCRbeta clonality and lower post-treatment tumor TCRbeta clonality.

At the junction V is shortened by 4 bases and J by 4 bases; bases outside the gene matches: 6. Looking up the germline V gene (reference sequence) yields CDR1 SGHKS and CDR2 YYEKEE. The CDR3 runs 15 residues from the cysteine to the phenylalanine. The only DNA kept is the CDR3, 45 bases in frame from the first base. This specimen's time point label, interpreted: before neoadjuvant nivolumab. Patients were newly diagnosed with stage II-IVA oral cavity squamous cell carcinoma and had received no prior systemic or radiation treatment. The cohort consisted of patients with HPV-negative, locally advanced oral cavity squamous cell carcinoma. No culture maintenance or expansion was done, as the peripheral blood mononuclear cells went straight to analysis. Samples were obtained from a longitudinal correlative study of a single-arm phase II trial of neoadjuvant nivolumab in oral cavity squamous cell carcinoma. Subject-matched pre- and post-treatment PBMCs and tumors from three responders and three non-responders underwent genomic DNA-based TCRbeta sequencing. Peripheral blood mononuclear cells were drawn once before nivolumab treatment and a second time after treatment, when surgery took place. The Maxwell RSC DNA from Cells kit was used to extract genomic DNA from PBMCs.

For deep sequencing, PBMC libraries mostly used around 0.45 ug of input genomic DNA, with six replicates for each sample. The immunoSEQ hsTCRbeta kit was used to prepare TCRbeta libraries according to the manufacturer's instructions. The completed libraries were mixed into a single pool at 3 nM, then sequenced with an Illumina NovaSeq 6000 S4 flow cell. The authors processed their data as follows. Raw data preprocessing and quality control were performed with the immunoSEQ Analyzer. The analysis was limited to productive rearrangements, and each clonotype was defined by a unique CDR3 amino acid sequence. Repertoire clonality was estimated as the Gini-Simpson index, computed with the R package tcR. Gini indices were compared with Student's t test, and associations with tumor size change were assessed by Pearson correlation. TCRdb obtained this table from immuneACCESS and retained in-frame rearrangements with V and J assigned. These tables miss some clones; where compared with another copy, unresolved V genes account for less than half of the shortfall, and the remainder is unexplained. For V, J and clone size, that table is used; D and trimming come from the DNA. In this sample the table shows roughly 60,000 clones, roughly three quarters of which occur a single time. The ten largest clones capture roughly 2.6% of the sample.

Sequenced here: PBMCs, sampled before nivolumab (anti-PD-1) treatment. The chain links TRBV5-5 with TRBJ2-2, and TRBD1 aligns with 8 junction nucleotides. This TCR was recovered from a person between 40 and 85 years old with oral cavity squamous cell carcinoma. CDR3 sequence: CASSGTGWGTGELFF. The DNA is TGTGCCAGCAGCGGGACAGGATGGGGCACCGGGGAGCTGTTTTTT.